The 24 T cell receptor beta chains below were found in one sample sequenced in a study of Graves' ophthalmopathy and Graves' hyperthyroidism. The authors amplified TCR beta CDR3 regions from RNA transcripts. Following a first-round RT-PCR that used HTBI primers, a second-round multiplex PCR was carried out. Each CDR3 protein gets one entry after TCRdb re-called the multiplex PCR reads with MiXCR. Here the sample spans around 340,000 distinct CDR3 sequences, roughly 16% being singletons. Material: peripheral blood. The receptors were sampled from an adult man with Graves' ophthalmopathy.

V and J are TRBV7-2 and TRBJ2-7; TRBD2 might be the D (5 bases). V was pared by 5 bases and J by 6 bases, with 20 bases between. CDR1 and CDR2 from the germline V gene are SGHTA and FQGNSA. The CDR3 spans 15 residues. DNA for the CDR3: TGTGCCAGCAGCCCAAAGAGGACTCAAACCTCCGAGCAGTACTTC. Residues: CASSPKRTQTSEQYF.

In this sample, this clonotype turned up many times. Its ends do not fully match the called genes, so a read error is possible. The chain joins TRBV6-1 to TRBJ2-7; 8 bases match TRBD2. The CDR3 contains 14 residues. Germline CDR1 MNHNS, CDR2 SASEGT. CDR3 nucleotides: TGTGCCAGCAGTCAAGCGGGAGCTTCCTACGAGCAGTACTTC. This codes for CASSQAGASYEQYF.

This clonotype was seen many times. The chain couples TRBV6-2 or TRBV6-3 to TRBJ1-1, with D tentatively TRBD1 (5 bases). The CDR3 loop spans 16 amino acids. Trimming shortened V by 4 bases and J by 1 base, and 16 bases separated the two germline ends. Germline V gene sequence: CDR1 MNHEY, CDR2 SVGEGT. The CDR3 bases are TGTGCCAGCAGTTTCCCCCGGGGCAGTCGGAACACTGAAGCTTTCTTT. It translates to CASSFPRGSRNTEAFF.

This clonotype was seen repeatedly, ten times or more. The genes are TRBV18 and TRBJ1-1, with D uncertain. CDR1 is KGHSH, CDR2 LQKENI, per germline. The CDR3 spans 14 residues. Trimming shortened V by 1 base and J by 2 bases, and 8 bases separated the two germline ends. CDR3 region: CASSPQDTNTEAFF. In nucleotides, the CDR3 is TGTGCCAGCTCACCACAGGATACCAACACTGAAGCTTTCTTT.

This clonotype was found many times. The chain carries TRBV10-3 and TRBJ2-5; D is perhaps TRBD1 (5 bases). The germline V gene has CDR1 ENHRY and CDR2 SYGVKD. The CDR3 contains 13 residues. Trimming left V 4 bases short and J 4 bases short, with 10 bases between. CDR3 residues: CAISGTGRETQYF. Here the CDR3 DNA reads TGTGCCATCAGTGGCACAGGTCGAGAGACCCAGTACTTC.

At least ten counts were recorded for this clonotype. The rearrangement joins TRBV4-1 to TRBJ2-3; D call uncertain. Germline assignment: CDR1 MGHRA and CDR2 YSYEKL. The V end lost 0 bases, the J end lost 1 base, and 11 bases lay between the germline ends. The CDR3 runs to 16 residues. The CDR3 reads CASSQEWRRGTDTQYF. CDR3 DNA: TGCGCCAGCAGCCAAGAGTGGCGTCGCGGCACAGATACGCAGTATTTT.

This clonotype was seen a handful of times. The V call is TRBV6-1, the J call TRBJ2-7; 12 nucleotides match TRBD2. The V gene's germline CDR1 is MNHNS and CDR2 SASEGT. J gave up 3 bases and V 6 bases, and 6 bases lay outside the gene matches. The CDR3 spans 15 residues. The CDR3: CASSQGLAGYYEQYF. CDR3 DNA sequence: TGTGCCAGCAGCCAAGGACTAGCGGGGTACTACGAGCAGTACTTC.

Worth noting for this clonotype: This sequence may be a read error, since a much larger clone differs from it by one base. The CDR3, as DNA: TGTGCCATCCAGGACAGCAGCCAAGAGACCCAGTACTTC. Protein sequence: CAIQDSSQETQYF. The chain is built from TRBV10-3 and TRBJ2-5; perhaps TRBD1 as D (6 bases). V dropped 8 bases and J dropped 1 base, with 11 bases sitting between them. The V gene's germline CDR1 is ENHRY and CDR2 SYGVKD. This CDR3 is 13 amino acids long.

The table lists this clonotype with a few counts. A much larger clone differs from this one at a single base, so this may be a read error. The chain couples TRBV7-2 to TRBJ2-7; D tentatively reads TRBD1 or TRBD2 (5 bases each). V was cut by 5 bases and J by 3 bases, with 14 bases left in between. Germline V gene sequence: CDR1 SGHTA, CDR2 FQGNSA. The CDR3 has 14 amino acids. CDR3 coding DNA: TGTACCAGCAGCCATCCGGGACGCGGCTACGAGCAGTACTTC. Its translation: CTSSHPGRGYEQYF. Looking up the rest from reference TRBV7-2 and TRBJ2-7 gives the full variable domain: GAGVSQSPSNKVTEKGKDVELRCDPISGHTALYWYRQSLGQGLEFLIYFQGNSAPDKSGLPSDRFSAERTGGSVSTLTIQRTQQEDSAVYLCTSSHPGRGYEQYFGPGTRLTVT.

In the case of this clonotype: A single base separates this from a much larger clone, so it may be a read error. This chain uses TRBV28 with TRBJ2-2; D unclear. CDR3 length: 17 amino acids. Trimming pared 7 bases from V and 4 bases from J, leaving 22 bases between. The germline V gene has CDR1 MDHEN and CDR2 SYDVKM. The CDR3 loop reads CASTFLLGVRGTGELFF. In nucleotides, the CDR3 is TGTGCCAGCACTTTCTTGCTTGGTGTCCGCGGCACCGGGGAGCTGTTTTTT.

This clonotype was detected ten times or more. V is TRBV20-1 and J is TRBJ1-5; maybe TRBD1 (5 bases). The V and J ends lost 7 bases and 3 bases respectively, with 10 bases between them. The CDR3 length is 12 residues. Germline V CDR1 and CDR2: DFQATT, SNEGSKA (reference sequence). Here the CDR3 DNA reads TGCAGTGGGGGGAGGATCAATCAGCCCCAGCATTTT. Protein product: CSGGRINQPQHF.

The chain combines TRBV7-2 with TRBJ2-7; possible D gene TRBD2, 6 bases. CDR1 is SGHTA, CDR2 FQGNSA, per germline. The CDR3 totals 14 residues. Deletions cut 4 bases from V and 7 bases from J, with 17 bases between. The CDR3 here is CASSSPRRGREQYF. CDR3 in DNA: TGTGCCAGCAGCTCACCCCGGCGGGGTCGGGAGCAGTACTTC.

This clonotype was detected ten times or more. The CDR3 DNA sequence: TGTGCCAGCAGCACCGGGACAGTCGCAGATACGCAGTATTTT. This translates into CASSTGTVADTQYF. This rearrangement joins TRBV11-2 to TRBJ2-3, with 7 bases identical to TRBD1. J gave up 4 bases and V 5 bases, and 6 bases lay outside the gene matches. There are 14 residues in the CDR3. CDR1 is SGHAT, CDR2 FQNNGV, per germline.

This clonotype was recorded many times. The chain combines TRBV5-1 with TRBJ1-1; D not certain. This CDR3 is built from 14 residues. Per the germline V gene, CDR1 is SGHRS and CDR2 is YFSETQ. V was clipped by 0 bases and J by 11 bases, with 17 bases between them. CDR3 amino acids: CASSLERPVTGAFF. CDR3 nucleotide sequence: TGCGCCAGCAGCTTGGAACGGCCAGTTACCGGGGCTTTCTTT.

The V gene is TRBV6-5, the J gene TRBJ1-3; D remains ambiguous. CDR1 and CDR2 (germline): MNHEY, SVGAGI. V was cut by 0 bases and J by 0 bases, with 12 bases left in between. This CDR3 has 17 residues. The CDR3 nucleotides read TGTGCCAGCAGTTACTCCTGGGGAGGCAGCTCTGGAAACACCATATATTTT. Translation: CASSYSWGGSSGNTIYF.

The J gene is TRBJ2-7, the V gene TRBV5-6, with D maybe TRBD2 (5 bases). CDR1 is SGHDT, CDR2 YYEEEE, per germline. There are 14 residues in the CDR3. The V gene lost 4 bases and the J gene lost 3 bases, with 14 bases spanning the gap. CDR3: CASSGKDSFYEQYF. DNA of the CDR3: TGTGCCAGCAGCGGAAAGGACTCGTTCTACGAGCAGTACTTC. The full variable domain, rest sourced from reference TRBV5-6 and TRBJ2-7, is DAGVTQSPTHLIKTRGQQVTLRCSPKSGHDTVSWYQQALGQGPQFIFQYYEEEERQRGNFPDRFSGHQFPNYSSELNVNALLLGDSALYLCASSGKDSFYEQYFGPGTRLTVT.

This clonotype was seen ten or more times. This chain connects TRBV11-1 to TRBJ2-5; D is possibly TRBD2 (6 bases). The V gene's germline CDR1 is SGHAT and CDR2 FQDESV (reference sequence). This CDR3 spans 16 amino acids. Between the trimmed V and J ends, which lost 5 bases and 5 bases, there was a span of 21 bases. The CDR3 is CASSRRGSRNGETQYF. The CDR3 DNA follows: TGTGCCAGCAGCAGGAGGGGAAGCAGGAATGGGGAGACCCAGTACTTC.

This clonotype was seen many times. J is TRBJ2-2 and V is TRBV7-2; D gene unclear. Germline CDR1 SGHTA, CDR2 FQGNSA. V gave up 2 bases and J gave up 2 bases, with 9 bases separating them. CDR3 length equals 15 residues. The CDR3 here is CASSLSQSNTGELFF. The CDR3 DNA sequence: TGTGCCAGCAGCTTATCACAGTCTAACACCGGGGAGCTGTTTTTT.

This clonotype was observed many times. The chain combines TRBV7-2 with TRBJ2-5, with TRBD2 identical over 9 bases. There are 17 residues in the CDR3. CDR1 is SGHTA and CDR2 is FQGNSA in the germline V gene. After removal of 1 base from V and 2 bases from J, the junction contained 8 bases not matched to a gene. The CDR3 DNA is TGTGCCAGCAGCTTAGTTAGCGGGGGAGCGATACAAGAGACCCAGTACTTC. Translating gives CASSLVSGGAIQETQYF.

In its sample, this clonotype was seen once. This chain connects TRBV2 to TRBJ1-5, with 10 bases lining up with TRBD1. This CDR3 is 14 amino acids long. CDR1 and CDR2 from the germline V gene are SNHLY and FYNNEI. Trimming removed 6 bases from V and 2 bases from J; junction bases left unmatched: 1. The CDR3 DNA follows: TGTGCCAGCAGGGGACAGGGGCGCAATCAGCCCCAGCATTTT. This sequence encodes CASRGQGRNQPQHF.

The V call is TRBV12-3 or TRBV12-4, the J call TRBJ2-7; TRBD2 aligns across 12 bases. The CDR3 extends over 17 amino acids. V shed 4 bases, J shed 3 bases, and the junction held 10 bases outside the gene matches. This CDR3 reads CASSYPRTSGKGYEQYF. CDR3 sequence (DNA): TGTGCCAGCAGTTACCCCAGGACTAGCGGGAAGGGCTACGAGCAGTACTTC.

The chain carries TRBV7-8 and TRBJ2-7; tentative D call: TRBD1 (5 bases). V was pared by 2 bases and J by 5 bases, with 16 bases between. The CDR3 consists of 15 residues. Germline V lookup: CDR1 SGHVS, CDR2 FQNEAQ. The CDR3 spells CASSLWWAGPDEQYF. As DNA, the CDR3 is TGTGCCAGCAGCTTATGGTGGGCAGGGCCCGACGAGCAGTACTTC.

This clonotype was counted many times. The CDR3 protein is CASSVQQGASTGANVLTF. In DNA, the CDR3 is TGTGCCAGCAGCGTACAACAGGGGGCGTCAACTGGGGCCAACGTCCTGACTTTC. This chain joins TRBV9 and TRBJ2-6, with 9 positions matching TRBD1. The V gene end was trimmed by 1 base and the J gene end by 2 bases; junction bases not matched to a gene: 7. The germline CDR1 and CDR2 sequences are SGDLS and YYNGEE. The CDR3 covers 18 residues.

This clonotype was counted between two and nine times. V gene TRBV12-3 or TRBV12-4 combines with J gene TRBJ2-7; D possibly matches TRBD1 or TRBD2 (5 bases each). This CDR3 contains 13 residues. Trimming left V 6 bases short and J 0 bases short, with 9 bases between. CDR3 sequence reads: CASRGDVSYEQYF. The DNA of the CDR3 is TGTGCCAGCAGGGGGGACGTCTCCTACGAGCAGTACTTC.